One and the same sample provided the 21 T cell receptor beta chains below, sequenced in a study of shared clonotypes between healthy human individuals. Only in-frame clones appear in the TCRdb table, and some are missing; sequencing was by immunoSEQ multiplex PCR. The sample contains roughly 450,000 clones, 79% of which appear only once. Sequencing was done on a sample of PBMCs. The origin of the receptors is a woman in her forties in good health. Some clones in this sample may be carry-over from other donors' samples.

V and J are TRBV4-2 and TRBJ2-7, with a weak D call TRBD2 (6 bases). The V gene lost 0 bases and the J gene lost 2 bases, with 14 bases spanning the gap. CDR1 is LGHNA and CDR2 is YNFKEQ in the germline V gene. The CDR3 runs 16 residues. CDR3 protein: CASSQDEASAAYEQYF. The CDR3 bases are TGTGCCAGCAGCCAAGATGAGGCTAGCGCAGCCTACGAGCAGTACTTC.

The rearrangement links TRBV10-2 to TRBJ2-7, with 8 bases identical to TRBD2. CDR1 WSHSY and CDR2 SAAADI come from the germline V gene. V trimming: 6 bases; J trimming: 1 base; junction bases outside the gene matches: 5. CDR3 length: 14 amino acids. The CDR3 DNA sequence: TGCGCCAGCAGCCCGGGACTAGTGTCCTACGAGCAGTACTTC. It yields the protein CASSPGLVSYEQYF.

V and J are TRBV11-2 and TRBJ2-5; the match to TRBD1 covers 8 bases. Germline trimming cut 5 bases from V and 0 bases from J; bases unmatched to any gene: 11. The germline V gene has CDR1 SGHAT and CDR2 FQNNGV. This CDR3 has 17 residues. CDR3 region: CASSQTGVRSYQETQYF. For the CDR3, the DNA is TGTGCCAGCAGCCAGACAGGGGTTCGGTCGTACCAAGAGACCCAGTACTTC.

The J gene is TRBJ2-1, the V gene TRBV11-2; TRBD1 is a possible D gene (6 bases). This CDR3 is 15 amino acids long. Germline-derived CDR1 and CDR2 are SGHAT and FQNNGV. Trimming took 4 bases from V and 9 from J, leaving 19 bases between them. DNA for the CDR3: TGTGCCAGCAGCTCTAGAGTACAGGGAGAGGGTGAGCAGTTCTTC. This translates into CASSSRVQGEGEQFF.

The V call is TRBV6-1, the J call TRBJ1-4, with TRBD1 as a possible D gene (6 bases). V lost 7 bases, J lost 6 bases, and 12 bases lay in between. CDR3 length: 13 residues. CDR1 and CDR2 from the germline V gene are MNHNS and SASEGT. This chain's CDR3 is CASKGVRDEKLFF. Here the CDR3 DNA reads TGTGCCAGCAAGGGGGTGAGAGATGAAAAACTGTTTTTT.

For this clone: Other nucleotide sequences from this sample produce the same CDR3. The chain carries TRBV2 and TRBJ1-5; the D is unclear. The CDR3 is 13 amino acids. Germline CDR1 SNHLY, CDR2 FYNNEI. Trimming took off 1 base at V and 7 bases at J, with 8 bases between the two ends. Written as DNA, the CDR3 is TGTGCCAGCAGTGAAGAGGGCAGGCAGCCCCAGCATTTT. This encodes CASSEEGRQPQHF.

The CDR3 loop is CASRSDRGATNEKLFF. As DNA, the CDR3 is TGCGCCAGCAGATCCGACAGGGGTGCAACTAATGAAAAACTGTTTTTT. V usage is TRBV5-1 and J usage is TRBJ1-4; the match to TRBD1 covers 8 bases. This CDR3 region has 16 residues. The V gene end was trimmed by 5 bases and the J gene end by 0 bases; junction bases not matched to a gene: 6. Germline V gene data show CDR1 as SGHRS and CDR2 as YFSETQ.

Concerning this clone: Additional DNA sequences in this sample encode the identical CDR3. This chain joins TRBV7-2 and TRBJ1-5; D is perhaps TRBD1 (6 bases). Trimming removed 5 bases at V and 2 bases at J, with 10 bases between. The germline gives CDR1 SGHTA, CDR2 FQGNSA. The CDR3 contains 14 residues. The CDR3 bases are TGTGCCAGCAGCCCCCGACAGGGCAATCAGCCCCAGCATTTT. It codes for CASSPRQGNQPQHF.

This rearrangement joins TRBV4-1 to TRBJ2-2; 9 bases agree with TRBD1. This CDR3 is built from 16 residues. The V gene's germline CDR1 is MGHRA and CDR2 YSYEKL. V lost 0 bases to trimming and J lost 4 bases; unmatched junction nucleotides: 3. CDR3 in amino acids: CASSQETGGGTGELFF. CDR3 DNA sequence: TGCGCCAGCAGCCAAGAAACAGGGGGCGGCACCGGGGAGCTGTTTTTT.

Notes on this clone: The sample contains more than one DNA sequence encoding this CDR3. The CDR3 DNA is TGTGCCAGCTCACCGCAGACAGGGAGCAATGAGCAGTTCTTC. As protein: CASSPQTGSNEQFF. The chain employs TRBV18 and TRBJ2-1; 7 bases line up with TRBD1. Germline V lookup: CDR1 KGHSH, CDR2 LQKENI. V was clipped by 3 bases and J by 6 bases; unmatched bases: 5. The CDR3 is made up of 14 amino acids.

CDR3 sequence reads: CASRTLDGTEAFF. The CDR3 DNA reads TGCGCCAGCAGAACCCTGGACGGCACTGAAGCTTTCTTT. The chain recombines TRBV10-2 with TRBJ1-1, with D unclear. Between the trimmed V and J ends, which lost 6 bases and 4 bases, there was a span of 12 bases. Germline values: CDR1 WSHSY, CDR2 SAAADI. This CDR3 is built from 13 residues.

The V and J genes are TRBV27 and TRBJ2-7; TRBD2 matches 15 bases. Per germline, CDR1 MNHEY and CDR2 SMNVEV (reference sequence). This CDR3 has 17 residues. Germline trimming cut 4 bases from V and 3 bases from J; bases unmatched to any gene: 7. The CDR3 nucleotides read TGTGCCAGCAGTTCCGGACTAGCGGGAGGGCCGTACTACGAGCAGTACTTC. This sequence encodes CASSSGLAGGPYYEQYF.

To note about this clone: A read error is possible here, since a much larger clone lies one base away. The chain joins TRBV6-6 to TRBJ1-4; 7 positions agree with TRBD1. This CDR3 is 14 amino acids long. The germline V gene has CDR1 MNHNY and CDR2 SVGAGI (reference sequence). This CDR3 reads CAGSEQGGGEKLFF. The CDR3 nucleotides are TGTGCCGGCAGTGAGCAGGGGGGAGGCGAAAAACTGTTTTTT.

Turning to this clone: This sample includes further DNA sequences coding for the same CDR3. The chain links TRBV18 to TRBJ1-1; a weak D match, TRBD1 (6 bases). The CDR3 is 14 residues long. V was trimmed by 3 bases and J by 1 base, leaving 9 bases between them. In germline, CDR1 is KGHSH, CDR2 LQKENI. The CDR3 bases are TGTGCCAGCTCACCCAGGACAGAGAACACTGAAGCTTTCTTT. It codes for CASSPRTENTEAFF.

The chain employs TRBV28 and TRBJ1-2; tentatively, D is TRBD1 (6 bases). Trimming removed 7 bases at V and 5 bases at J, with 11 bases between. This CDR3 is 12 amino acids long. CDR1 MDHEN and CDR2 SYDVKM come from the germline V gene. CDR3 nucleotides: TGTGCCAGCACCCCGACAGGTTATGGCTACACCTTC. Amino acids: CASTPTGYGYTF.

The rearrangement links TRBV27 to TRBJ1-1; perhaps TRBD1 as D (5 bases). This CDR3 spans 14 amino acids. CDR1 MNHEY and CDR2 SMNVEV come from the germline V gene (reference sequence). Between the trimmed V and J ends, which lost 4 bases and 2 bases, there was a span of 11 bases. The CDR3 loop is CASSWRGGNTEAFF. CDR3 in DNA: TGTGCCAGCAGTTGGCGGGGCGGCAACACTGAAGCTTTCTTT.

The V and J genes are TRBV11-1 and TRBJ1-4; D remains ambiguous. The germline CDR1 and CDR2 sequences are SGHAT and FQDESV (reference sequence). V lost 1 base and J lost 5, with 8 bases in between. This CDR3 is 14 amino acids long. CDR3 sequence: CASSLGSENEKLFF. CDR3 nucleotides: TGTGCCAGCAGCTTAGGGTCAGAAAATGAAAAACTGTTTTTT.

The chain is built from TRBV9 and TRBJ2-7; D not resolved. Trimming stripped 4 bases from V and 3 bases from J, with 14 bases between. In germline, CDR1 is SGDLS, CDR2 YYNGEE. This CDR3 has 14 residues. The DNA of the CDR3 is TGTGCCAGCAGCCCGCCGGCGTCCGACTACGAGCAGTACTTC. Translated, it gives CASSPPASDYEQYF.

This CDR3 is CASSLGISTQGETQYF. The CDR3 bases are TGTGCCAGCAGCTTAGGGATTAGCACCCAAGGGGAGACCCAGTACTTC. The chain has TRBV11-2 and TRBJ2-5; no clear D. This CDR3 region has 16 residues. Germline values: CDR1 SGHAT, CDR2 FQNNGV. V was clipped by 1 base and J by 5 bases, with 17 bases between them.

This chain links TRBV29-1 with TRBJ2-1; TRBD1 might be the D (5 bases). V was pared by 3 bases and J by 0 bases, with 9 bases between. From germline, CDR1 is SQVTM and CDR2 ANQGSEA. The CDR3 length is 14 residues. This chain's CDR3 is CSVEWGSSYNEQFF. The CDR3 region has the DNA TGCAGCGTTGAGTGGGGCAGCTCCTACAATGAGCAGTTCTTC.

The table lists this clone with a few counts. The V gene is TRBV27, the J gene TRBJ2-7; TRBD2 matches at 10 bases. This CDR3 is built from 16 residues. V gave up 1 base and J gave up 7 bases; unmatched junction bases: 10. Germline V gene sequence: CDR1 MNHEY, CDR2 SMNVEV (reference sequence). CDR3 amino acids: CASSLWEGSGRSEQYF. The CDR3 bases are TGTGCCAGCAGTTTATGGGAGGGTAGCGGGAGGAGTGAGCAGTACTTC.